The sample holds one count of the clone carrying this T cell receptor beta chain. The sample belongs to a study of T cell changes during pregnancy in multiple sclerosis. Here immunoSEQ multiplex PCR was the method, and the copy in TCRdb shows in-frame clones only, minus some. There are 40,000 to 50,000 clones in the sample; just under 95% occur only once, and roughly 4% lies in the top ten. The sequencing used CD8+ T cells from peripheral blood mononuclear cells, collected after pregnancy. The receptor was isolated from a female donor with multiple sclerosis, enrolled in a pregnancy study.

The CDR3 sequence is CASRLTGASYEQYF. The CDR3 region has the DNA TGTGCCAGCAGACTGACAGGGGCCTCCTACGAGCAGTACTTC. This chain connects TRBV27 to TRBJ2-7; 8 positions agree with TRBD1. V shed 6 bases, J shed 0 bases, and the junction held 4 bases outside the gene matches. From germline, CDR1 is MNHEY and CDR2 SMNVEV (reference sequence). This CDR3 has 14 residues.